Following are 26 T cell receptor beta chains from one sample sequenced in a study of PD-1 blockade in classical Hodgkin lymphoma. Produced via immunoSEQ multiplex PCR; TCRdb's table is partial and in-frame only. The data hold about 50,000 clones, with more than 75% observed a single time. Relapses following autologous stem cell transplantation were seen in all patients, with brentuximab vedotin exposure varying. Here the sequenced sample was peripheral blood mononuclear cells (PBMCs), taken before the second cycle of nivolumab. The receptors shown here come from a human donor with classical Hodgkin lymphoma.

This clone appeared once. This rearrangement joins TRBV9 to TRBJ2-5, with a tentative D call TRBD2 (7 bases). V lost 7 bases and J 7 bases, leaving 17 bases between the germline ends. The CDR3 runs to 13 residues. Looked up from germline, CDR1 is SGDLS and CDR2 is YYNGEE. CDR3 protein: CASSAGTRGTQYF. The CDR3 coding sequence is TGTGCCAGCTCAGCGGGAACCAGGGGGACCCAGTACTTC. Full variable domain (remainder filled in from reference TRBV9 and TRBJ2-5): DSGVTQTPKHLITATGQRVTLRCSPRSGDLSVYWYQQSLDQGLQFLIQYYNGEERAKGNILERFSAQQFPDLHSELNLSSLELGDSALYFCASSAGTRGTQYFGPGTRLLVL.

The gene calls are TRBV30 and TRBJ2-4, with D perhaps being TRBD1 or TRBD2 (5 bases each). The CDR3 sequence is 11 residues long. Germline CDR1 is GTSNPN and CDR2 is SVGIG (reference sequence). V was clipped by 4 bases and J by 7 bases, with 8 bases between them. The CDR3 DNA reads as TGTGCCTGGATAGAGGGGAACATTCAGTACTTC. It yields the protein CAWIEGNIQYF.

The chain has TRBV27 and TRBJ2-1; 10 nucleotides line up with TRBD1. Germline V gene lookup returns CDR1 MNHEY and CDR2 SMNVEV (reference sequence). Trimming removed 6 bases from V and 4 bases from J; junction bases left unmatched: 9. The CDR3 contains 16 residues. In DNA, the CDR3 is TGTGCCAGCAGCCTATCCGGGACAGGGGCGTACAATGAGCAGTTCTTC. As protein: CASSLSGTGAYNEQFF.

CDR3 DNA: TGTGCCAGCAGCCATCAGAGGACAGGGGGGGCCGGGGAGCTGTTTTTT. Translating it yields CASSHQRTGGAGELFF. The chain uses TRBV14 and TRBJ2-2, with 10 bases lining up with TRBD1. In germline, CDR1 is SGHDN, CDR2 FVKESK. CDR3 length equals 16 residues. V lost 3 bases and J lost 6; bases outside the gene matches: 7.

The rearrangement joins TRBV7-9 to TRBJ1-2; D remains ambiguous. Looked up from germline, CDR1 is SEHNR and CDR2 is FQNEAQ (reference sequence). The CDR3 runs 17 residues. Trimming left V 7 bases short and J 0 bases short, with 21 bases between. In DNA, the CDR3 is TGTGCCAGCACCCGAATAAACGGTCTAGTTTCTAACTATGGCTACACCTTC. It codes for CASTRINGLVSNYGYTF.

This chain links TRBV23-1 with TRBJ2-7; 7 bases are shared with TRBD1. TRBV23-1 is an ORF; its function is uncertain. The CDR3 is 15 amino acids. The V segment lost 3 bases and the J segment 1 base; nucleotides outside the gene matches: 6. CDR3 in DNA: TGCGCCAGCAGTCAGGTAGGGGGCGCTTCCTACGAGCAGTACTTC. This gives the protein CASSQVGGASYEQYF.

This clone was detected once. This chain uses TRBV7-9 with TRBJ2-5, with TRBD1 identical over 12 bases. Germline CDR1 reads SEHNR; CDR2 reads FQNEAQ (reference sequence). The V and J ends lost 11 bases and 5 bases, in that order; junction bases with no gene match: 12. The length of the CDR3 is 15 residues. The CDR3 nucleotides read TGTGCCGGATCAAGGGGACAGGGGGCAGCGGAGACCCAGTACTTC. As protein: CAGSRGQGAAETQYF. Combining the CDR3 with reference TRBV7-9 and TRBJ2-5 gives the whole variable domain DTGVSQNPRHKITKRGQNVTFRCDPISEHNRLYWYRQTLGQGPEFLTYFQNEAQLEKSRLLSDRFSAERPKGSFSTLEIQRTEQGDSAMYLCAGSRGQGAAETQYFGPGTRLLVL.

This rearrangement joins TRBV2 to TRBJ2-3; 9 bases line up with TRBD2. The CDR3 runs 11 residues. CDR1 SNHLY and CDR2 FYNNEI come from the germline V gene. Germline trimming cut 3 bases from V and 13 bases from J; bases unmatched to any gene: 2. CDR3 bases: TGTGCCAGCAGTGATGGGACTAGCAAGTATTTT. Translation: CASSDGTSKYF.

The chain recombines TRBV5-5 with TRBJ1-1; D gene uncertain. This CDR3 has 12 residues. Germline CDR1 SGHKS, CDR2 YYEKEE (reference sequence). V lost 3 bases and J lost 6, with 9 bases in between. CDR3 nucleotide sequence: TGTGCCAGCAGCTCGGCCCCACCTGAAGCTTTCTTT. This sequence encodes CASSSAPPEAFF.

This chain links TRBV6-5 with TRBJ1-2; unclear D gene. This CDR3 has 15 residues. Trimming took 7 bases from V and 1 from J, leaving 16 bases between them. Germline CDR1 reads MNHEY; CDR2 reads SVGAGI. This CDR3 is CASTFSRWGNYGYTF. The CDR3 DNA is TGTGCCAGCACCTTTAGCAGGTGGGGTAACTATGGCTACACCTTC.

A single count supports this clone. The V and J genes are TRBV6-5 and TRBJ1-5; D is ambiguous. The germline gives CDR1 MNHEY, CDR2 SVGAGI. The germline V and J ends were trimmed by 0 bases and 4 bases, with 13 bases remaining between them. This CDR3 contains 16 residues. In DNA, the CDR3 is TGTGCCAGCAGTTACTCTTGGGCGGGAGGTAATCAGCCCCAGCATTTT. This codes for CASSYSWAGGNQPQHF.

This clone was found a few times. This sequence joins TRBV5-1 and TRBJ1-2, with D perhaps matching TRBD1 (5 bases). V was cut by 3 bases and J by 5 bases, with 11 bases left in between. Germline values: CDR1 SGHRS, CDR2 YFSETQ. This CDR3 is built from 13 residues. The CDR3 loop is CASSSQEGYGYTF. The CDR3 nucleotides are TGCGCCAGCAGCTCGCAGGAGGGGTATGGCTACACCTTC.

The chain employs TRBV7-4 and TRBJ2-4; D gene uncertain. The germline CDR1 and CDR2 sequences are SGHVT and SQSDAQ. V gave up 3 bases and J gave up 0 bases, with 6 bases separating them. The CDR3 totals 14 residues. The CDR3 DNA follows: TGTGCCAGCAGCTTCAGTTTAGCCAAAAACATTCAGTACTTC. It is translated as CASSFSLAKNIQYF.

The chain carries TRBV5-1 and TRBJ2-7, with 10 bases matching TRBD1. V trimming: 3 bases; J trimming: 2 bases; junction bases outside the gene matches: 5. In germline, CDR1 is SGHRS, CDR2 YFSETQ. The CDR3 runs 15 residues. Written as DNA, the CDR3 is TGCGCCAGCAGCTGGGAAGGACAGGGGGCCTACGAGCAGTACTTC. As protein: CASSWEGQGAYEQYF.

This clone has a handful of counts. V is TRBV7-9 and J is TRBJ2-7, with TRBD2 identical over 9 bases. CDR3 length: 14 amino acids. Trimming cost V 2 bases and J 2 bases; bases outside gene matches: 1. Germline V gives CDR1 SEHNR, CDR2 FQNEAQ (reference sequence). The CDR3 region has the DNA TGTGCCAGCAGCTTAAGCGGGGGGACCTACGAGCAGTACTTC. Translating gives CASSLSGGTYEQYF. Full variable domain (rest looked up from reference TRBV7-9 and TRBJ2-7): DTGVSQNPRHKITKRGQNVTFRCDPISEHNRLYWYRQTLGQGPEFLTYFQNEAQLEKSRLLSDRFSAERPKGSFSTLEIQRTEQGDSAMYLCASSLSGGTYEQYFGPGTRLTVT.

This chain uses TRBV27 with TRBJ1-2; D possibly corresponds to TRBD1 (5 bases). The CDR3 runs 15 residues. Germline lookup yields CDR1 MNHEY and CDR2 SMNVEV (reference sequence). V gave up 0 bases and J gave up 4 bases, with 12 bases separating them. Here the CDR3 reads CASSLSSKGLYGYTF. In DNA, the CDR3 is TGTGCCAGCAGTTTATCATCTAAGGGACTCTATGGCTACACCTTC.

This clone was seen just once. This chain joins TRBV7-2 and TRBJ1-5; TRBD1 agrees at 7 bases. The V segment lost 5 bases and the J segment 7 bases; nucleotides outside the gene matches: 8. Germline V CDR1 and CDR2: SGHTA, FQGNSA. The CDR3 has 14 residues. Here the CDR3 reads CASSPRGGEQPQHF. The CDR3 DNA is TGTGCCAGCAGCCCGAGAGGGGGCGAGCAGCCCCAGCATTTT.

V and J are TRBV29-1 and TRBJ1-5; tentatively, D is TRBD1 (6 bases). The germline V gene has CDR1 SQVTM and CDR2 ANQGSEA. The CDR3 is made up of 13 amino acids. V lost 7 bases and J 5 bases, leaving 15 bases between the germline ends. This CDR3 is CSAAGGPDQPQHF. CDR3 in DNA: TGCAGCGCCGCCGGGGGGCCGGATCAGCCCCAGCATTTT. Full variable domain (outside the CDR3, taken from reference TRBV29-1 and TRBJ1-5): SAVISQKPSRDICQRGTSLTIQCQVDSQVTMMFWYRQQPGQSLTLIATANQGSEATYESGFVIDKFPISRPNLTFSTLTVSNMSPEDSSIYLCSAAGGPDQPQHFGDGTRLSIL.

The genes are TRBV15 and TRBJ1-2; D uncertain. The germline V and J ends were trimmed by 0 bases and 4 bases, with 9 bases remaining between them. This CDR3 contains 14 residues. CDR1 is LNHNV, CDR2 YYDKDF, per germline (reference sequence). The CDR3 DNA reads TGTGCCACCAGCAGAGATCACACCTCCTATGGCTACACCTTC. It is translated as CATSRDHTSYGYTF.

V is TRBV6-6 and J is TRBJ2-5, with D perhaps TRBD1 (6 bases). Germline loops: CDR1 MNHNY, CDR2 SVGAGI (reference sequence). The CDR3 consists of 12 residues. Trimming pared 10 bases from V and 5 bases from J, leaving 14 bases between. In DNA, the CDR3 is TGTGCCATCAGACAGGCCAGGGAGACCCAGTACTTC. Encoded protein: CAIRQARETQYF.

This clone was observed once. The genes are TRBV5-1 and TRBJ2-7; TRBD1 matches at 7 bases. Trimming removed 0 bases from V and 6 bases from J; junction bases left unmatched: 3. Germline lookup yields CDR1 SGHRS and CDR2 YFSETQ. CDR3 length: 13 residues. The CDR3 here is CASSLGTGLEQYF. DNA for the CDR3: TGCGCCAGCAGCTTGGGGACAGGTCTCGAGCAGTACTTC.

This clone was recorded once. The V call is TRBV5-1, the J call TRBJ1-2; no firm D call. There are 16 residues in the CDR3. CDR1 is SGHRS and CDR2 is YFSETQ in the germline V gene. V dropped 4 bases and J dropped 3 bases, with 19 bases sitting between them. The CDR3: CASSATWGAGDYGYTF. The CDR3 DNA reads as TGCGCCAGCAGCGCCACATGGGGTGCGGGTGACTATGGCTACACCTTC.

The genes are TRBV5-1 and TRBJ1-2, with D perhaps TRBD1 (5 bases). This CDR3 has 13 residues. In germline, CDR1 is SGHRS, CDR2 YFSETQ. Between the trimmed V and J ends, which lost 3 bases and 0 bases, there was a span of 6 bases. The CDR3 here is CASSSTANYGYTF. CDR3 sequence (DNA): TGCGCCAGCAGCTCGACAGCTAACTATGGCTACACCTTC. Using reference TRBV5-1 and TRBJ1-2 for the parts outside the CDR3, the full variable domain is KAGVTQTPRYLIKTRGQQVTLSCSPISGHRSVSWYQQTPGQGLQFLFEYFSETQRNKGNFPGRFSGRQFSNSRSEMNVSTLELGDSALYLCASSSTANYGYTFGSGTRLTVV.

In this sample, this clone turned up a few times. The V and J genes are TRBV10-2 and TRBJ2-7; D uncertain. This CDR3 region has 16 residues. Per the germline V gene, CDR1 is WSHSY and CDR2 is SAAADI. V was pared by 0 bases and J by 2 bases, with 14 bases between. The CDR3 spells CASSESDRLSTYEQYF. In nucleotides, the CDR3 is TGCGCCAGCAGTGAGTCGGACCGACTTAGTACCTACGAGCAGTACTTC.

The CDR3 DNA reads TGCGCCAGCAGCTTGAGGGCAGGGAACACAGATACGCAGTATTTT. Protein product: CASSLRAGNTDTQYF. The chain employs TRBV5-1 and TRBJ2-3; possible D gene TRBD1, 5 bases. Trimming removed 1 base from V and 2 bases from J, with 11 bases in between. Germline CDR1 reads SGHRS; CDR2 reads YFSETQ. The CDR3 spans 15 residues.

The chain is built from TRBV7-9 and TRBJ1-2; D not certain. With 1 base removed from V and 6 bases from J, the gap between germline ends came to 15 bases. The CDR3 is made up of 15 amino acids. CDR1 and CDR2 (germline): SEHNR, FQNEAQ (reference sequence). DNA for the CDR3: TGTGCCAGCAGCTTAGTAGCAGTCGGTGCCGATGGCTACACCTTC. Translation: CASSLVAVGADGYTF.